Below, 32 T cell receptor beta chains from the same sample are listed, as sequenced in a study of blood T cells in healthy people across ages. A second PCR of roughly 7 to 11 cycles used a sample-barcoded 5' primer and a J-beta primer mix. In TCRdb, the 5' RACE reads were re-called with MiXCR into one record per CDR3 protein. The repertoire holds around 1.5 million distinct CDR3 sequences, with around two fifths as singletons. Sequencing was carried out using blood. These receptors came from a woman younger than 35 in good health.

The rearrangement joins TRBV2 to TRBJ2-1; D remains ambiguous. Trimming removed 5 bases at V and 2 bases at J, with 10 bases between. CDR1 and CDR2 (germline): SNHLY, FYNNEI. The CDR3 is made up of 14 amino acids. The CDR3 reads CASSPNGPYNEQFF. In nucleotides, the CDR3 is TGTGCCAGCAGTCCCAACGGTCCCTACAATGAGCAGTTCTTC.

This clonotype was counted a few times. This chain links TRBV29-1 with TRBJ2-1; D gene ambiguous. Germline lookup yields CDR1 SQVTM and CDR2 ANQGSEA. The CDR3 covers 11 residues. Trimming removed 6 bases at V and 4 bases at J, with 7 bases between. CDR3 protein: CSVVLYNEQFF. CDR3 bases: TGCAGCGTGGTCCTGTACAATGAGCAGTTCTTC.

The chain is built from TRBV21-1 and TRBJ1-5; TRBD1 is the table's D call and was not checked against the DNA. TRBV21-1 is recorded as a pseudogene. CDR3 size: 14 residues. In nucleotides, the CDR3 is TGTGCCAGCCCCACCCCGGTTGGGGACCAGCCCCAGCATTTT. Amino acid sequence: CASPTPVGDQPQHF.

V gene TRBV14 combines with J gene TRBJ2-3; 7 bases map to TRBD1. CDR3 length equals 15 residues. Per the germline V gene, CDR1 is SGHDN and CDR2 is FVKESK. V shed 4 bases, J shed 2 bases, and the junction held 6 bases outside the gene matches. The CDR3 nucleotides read TGTGCCAGCAGCCGACTGGGACAGTCCACAGATACGCAGTATTTT. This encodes CASSRLGQSTDTQYF.

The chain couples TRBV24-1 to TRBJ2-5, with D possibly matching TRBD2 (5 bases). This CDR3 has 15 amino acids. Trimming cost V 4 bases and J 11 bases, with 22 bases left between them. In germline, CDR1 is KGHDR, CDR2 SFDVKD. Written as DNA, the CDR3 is TGTGCCACCAGTGACCCGGGGAGTATTAAAAATGAGCAGTACTTC. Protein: CATSDPGSIKNEQYF.

The CDR3 loop is CASSLTPPDRRKYGYTF. CDR3 coding DNA: TGTGCCAGCAGTTTAACCCCTCCGGACAGGAGAAAATATGGCTACACCTTC. J is TRBJ1-2 and V is TRBV27; 7 bases agree with TRBD1. The germline CDR1 and CDR2 sequences are MNHEY and SMNVEV (reference sequence). The CDR3 is 17 amino acids. With V trimmed by 2 bases and J by 5 bases, 14 bases remained unmatched.

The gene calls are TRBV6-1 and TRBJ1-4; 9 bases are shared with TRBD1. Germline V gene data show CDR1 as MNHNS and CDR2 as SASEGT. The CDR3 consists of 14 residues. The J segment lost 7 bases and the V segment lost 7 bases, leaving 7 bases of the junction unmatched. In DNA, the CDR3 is TGTGCCAGCATGCCGGGACAGGGTGGTGAAAAACTGTTTTTT. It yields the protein CASMPGQGGEKLFF.

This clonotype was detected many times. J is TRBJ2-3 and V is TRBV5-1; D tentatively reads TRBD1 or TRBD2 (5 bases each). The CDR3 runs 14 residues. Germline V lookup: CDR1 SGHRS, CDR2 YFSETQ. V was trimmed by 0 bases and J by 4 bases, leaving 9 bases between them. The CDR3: CASSLAGSSDTQYF. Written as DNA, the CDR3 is TGCGCCAGCAGCTTGGCAGGGAGTTCAGATACGCAGTATTTT.

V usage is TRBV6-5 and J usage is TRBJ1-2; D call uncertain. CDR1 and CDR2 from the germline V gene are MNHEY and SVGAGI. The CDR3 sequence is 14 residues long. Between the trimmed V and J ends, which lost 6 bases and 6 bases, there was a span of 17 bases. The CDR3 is CASSRTRVWHGYTF. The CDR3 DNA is TGTGCCAGCAGCCGGACCCGGGTATGGCATGGCTACACCTTC.

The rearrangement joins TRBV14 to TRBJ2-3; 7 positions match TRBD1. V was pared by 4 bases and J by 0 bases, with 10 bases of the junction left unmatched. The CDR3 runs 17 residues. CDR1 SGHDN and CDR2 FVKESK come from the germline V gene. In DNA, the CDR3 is TGTGCCAGCAGCCCCCCACAGGGGCTGGGGAGCACAGATACGCAGTATTTT. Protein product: CASSPPQGLGSTDTQYF.

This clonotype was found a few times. The CDR3 is CASSQEVPGQGILNTEAFF. The CDR3 DNA follows: TGTGCCAGCAGCCAAGAGGTCCCGGGACAGGGGATTTTAAACACTGAAGCTTTCTTT. The chain has TRBV14 and TRBJ1-1; 10 nucleotides line up with TRBD1. V was clipped by 0 bases and J by 2 bases; unmatched bases: 12. CDR1 is SGHDN, CDR2 FVKESK, per germline. There are 19 residues in the CDR3.

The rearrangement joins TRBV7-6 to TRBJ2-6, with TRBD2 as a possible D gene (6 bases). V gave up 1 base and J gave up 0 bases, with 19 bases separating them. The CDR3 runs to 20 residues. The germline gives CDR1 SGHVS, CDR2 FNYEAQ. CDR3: CASSLGKVALGSSGANVLTF. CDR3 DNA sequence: TGTGCCAGCAGCTTAGGAAAGGTAGCTCTCGGGAGCTCTGGGGCCAACGTCCTGACTTTC.

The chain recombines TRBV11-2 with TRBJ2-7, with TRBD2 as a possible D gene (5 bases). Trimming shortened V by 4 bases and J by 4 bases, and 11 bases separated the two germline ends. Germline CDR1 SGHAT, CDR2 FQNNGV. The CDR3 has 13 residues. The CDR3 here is CASSSDPGYEQYF. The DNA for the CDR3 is TGTGCCAGCAGCTCAGATCCGGGGTACGAGCAGTACTTC. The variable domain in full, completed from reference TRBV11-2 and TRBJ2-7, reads EAGVAQSPRYKIIEKRQSVAFWCNPISGHATLYWYQQILGQGPKLLIQFQNNGVVDDSQLPKDRFSAERLKGVDSTLKIQPAKLEDSAVYLCASSSDPGYEQYFGPGTRLTVT.

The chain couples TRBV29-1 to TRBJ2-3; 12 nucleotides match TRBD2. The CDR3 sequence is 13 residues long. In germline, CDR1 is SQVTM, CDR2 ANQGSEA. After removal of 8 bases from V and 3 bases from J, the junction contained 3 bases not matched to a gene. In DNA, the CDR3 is TGCAGCCCGCTAGCGGGAGGGACAGATACGCAGTATTTT. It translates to CSPLAGGTDTQYF.

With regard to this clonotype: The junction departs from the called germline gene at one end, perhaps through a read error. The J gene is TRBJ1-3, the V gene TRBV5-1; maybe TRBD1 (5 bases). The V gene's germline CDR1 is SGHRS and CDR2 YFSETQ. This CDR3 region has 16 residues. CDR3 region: CASSPVAGTKGNIIYF. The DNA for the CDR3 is TGCGCCAGCAGCCCCGTCGCGGGGACGAAGGGAAACATCATATATTTT.

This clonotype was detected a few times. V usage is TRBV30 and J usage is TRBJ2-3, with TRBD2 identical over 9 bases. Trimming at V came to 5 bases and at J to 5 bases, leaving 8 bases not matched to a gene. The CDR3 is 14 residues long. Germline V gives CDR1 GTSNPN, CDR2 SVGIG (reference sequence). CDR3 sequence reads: CAWATSGWIDTQYF. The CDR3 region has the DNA TGTGCCTGGGCAACTAGCGGGTGGATAGATACGCAGTATTTT.

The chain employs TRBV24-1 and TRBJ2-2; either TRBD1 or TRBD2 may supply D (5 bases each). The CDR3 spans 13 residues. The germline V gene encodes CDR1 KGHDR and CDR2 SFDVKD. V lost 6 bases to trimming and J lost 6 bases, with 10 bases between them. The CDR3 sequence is CATSLGGAGELFF. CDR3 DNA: TGTGCCACCAGTCTTGGGGGAGCCGGGGAGCTGTTTTTT.

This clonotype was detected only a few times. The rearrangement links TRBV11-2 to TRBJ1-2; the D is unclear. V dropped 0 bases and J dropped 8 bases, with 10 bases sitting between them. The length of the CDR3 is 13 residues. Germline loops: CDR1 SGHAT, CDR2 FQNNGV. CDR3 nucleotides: TGTGCCAGCAGCTTAGATGGAGCTCGAGGCTACACCTTC. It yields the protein CASSLDGARGYTF.

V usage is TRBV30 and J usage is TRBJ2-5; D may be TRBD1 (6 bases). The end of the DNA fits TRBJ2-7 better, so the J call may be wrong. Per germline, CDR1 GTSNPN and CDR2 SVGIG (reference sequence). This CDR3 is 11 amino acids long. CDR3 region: CAWSGGREQYF. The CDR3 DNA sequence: TGTGCCTGGAGTGGGGGGCGCGAGCAGTACTTC.

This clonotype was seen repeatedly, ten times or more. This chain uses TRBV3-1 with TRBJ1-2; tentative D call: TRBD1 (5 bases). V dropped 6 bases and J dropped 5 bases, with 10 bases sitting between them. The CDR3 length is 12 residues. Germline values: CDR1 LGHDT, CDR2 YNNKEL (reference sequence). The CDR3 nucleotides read TGTGCCAGCAGGGGGGGAAGTTATGGCTACACCTTC. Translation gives CASRGGSYGYTF. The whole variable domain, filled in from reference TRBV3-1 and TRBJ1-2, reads DTAVSQTPKYLVTQMGNDKSIKCEQNLGHDTMYWYKQDSKKFLKIMFSYNNKELIINETVPNRFSPKSPDKAHLNLHINSLELGDSAVYFCASRGGSYGYTFGSGTRLTVV.

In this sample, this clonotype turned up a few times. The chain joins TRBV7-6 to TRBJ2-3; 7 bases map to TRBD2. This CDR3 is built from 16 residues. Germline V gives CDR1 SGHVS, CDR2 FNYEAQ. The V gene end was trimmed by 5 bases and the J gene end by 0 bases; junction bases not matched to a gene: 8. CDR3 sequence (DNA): TGTGCCAGCAGCCCCCGGGATAGCGGGAGCACAGATACGCAGTATTTT. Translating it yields CASSPRDSGSTDTQYF.

The CDR3 DNA is TGTGCCTGGAGTGTACAGAAGGGCTACACCTTC. Amino acid sequence: CAWSVQKGYTF. The chain joins TRBV30 to TRBJ1-2; D call uncertain. V was cut by 0 bases and J by 8 bases, with 7 bases left in between. CDR3 length: 11 residues. CDR1 is GTSNPN, CDR2 SVGIG, per germline (reference sequence).

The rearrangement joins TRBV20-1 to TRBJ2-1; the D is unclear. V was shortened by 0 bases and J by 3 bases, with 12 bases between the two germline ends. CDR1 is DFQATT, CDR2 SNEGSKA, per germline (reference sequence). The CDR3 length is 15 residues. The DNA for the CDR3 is TGCAGTGCTAGAGACGGACGAGCAGACTACAATGAGCAGTTCTTC. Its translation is CSARDGRADYNEQFF.

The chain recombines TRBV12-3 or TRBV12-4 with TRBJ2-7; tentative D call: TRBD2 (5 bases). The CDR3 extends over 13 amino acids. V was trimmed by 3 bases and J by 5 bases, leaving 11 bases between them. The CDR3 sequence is CASSFTRGHEQYF. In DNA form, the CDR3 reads TGTGCCAGCAGTTTTACTCGGGGTCACGAGCAGTACTTC.

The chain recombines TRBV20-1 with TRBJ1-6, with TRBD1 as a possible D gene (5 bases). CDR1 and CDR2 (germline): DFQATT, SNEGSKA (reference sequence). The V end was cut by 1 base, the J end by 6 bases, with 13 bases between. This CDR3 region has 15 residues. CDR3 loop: CSARAGGDGNSPLHF. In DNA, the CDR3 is TGCAGTGCTAGAGCCGGGGGGGATGGTAATTCACCCCTCCACTTT.

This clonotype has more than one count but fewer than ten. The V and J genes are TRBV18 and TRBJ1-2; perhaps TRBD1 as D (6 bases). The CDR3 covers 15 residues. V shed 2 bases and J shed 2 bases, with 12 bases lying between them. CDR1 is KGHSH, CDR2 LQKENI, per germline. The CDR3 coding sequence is TGTGCCAGCTCACCAGGGGACAAGGTCAACTATGGCTACACCTTC. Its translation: CASSPGDKVNYGYTF.

The CDR3 nucleotides are TGCGCCAGCACCACCGGAGGGGGTGTGAACACTGAAGCTTTCTTT. Its translation is CASTTGGGVNTEAFF. The genes are TRBV5-1 and TRBJ1-1; tentatively, D is TRBD1 (6 bases). Trimming cost V 6 bases and J 0 bases, with 15 bases left between them. The CDR3 runs to 15 residues. Germline values: CDR1 SGHRS, CDR2 YFSETQ.

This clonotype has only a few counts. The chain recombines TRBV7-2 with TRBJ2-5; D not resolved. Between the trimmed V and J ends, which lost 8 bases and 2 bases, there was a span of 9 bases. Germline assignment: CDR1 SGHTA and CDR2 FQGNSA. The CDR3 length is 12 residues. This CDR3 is CASGTLQETQYF. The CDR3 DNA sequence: TGTGCCAGCGGCACTTTACAAGAGACCCAGTACTTC. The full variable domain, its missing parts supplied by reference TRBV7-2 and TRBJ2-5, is GAGVSQSPSNKVTEKGKDVELRCDPISGHTALYWYRQSLGQGLEFLIYFQGNSAPDKSGLPSDRFSAERTGGSVSTLTIQRTQQEDSAVYLCASGTLQETQYFGPGTRLLVL.

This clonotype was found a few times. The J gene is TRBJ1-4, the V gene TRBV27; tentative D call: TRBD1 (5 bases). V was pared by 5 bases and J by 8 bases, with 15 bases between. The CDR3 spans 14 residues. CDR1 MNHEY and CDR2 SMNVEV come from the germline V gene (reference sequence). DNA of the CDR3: TGTGCCAGCAGTCCCGTCGAAAGGGGAGAAAAACTGTTTTTT. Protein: CASSPVERGEKLFF.

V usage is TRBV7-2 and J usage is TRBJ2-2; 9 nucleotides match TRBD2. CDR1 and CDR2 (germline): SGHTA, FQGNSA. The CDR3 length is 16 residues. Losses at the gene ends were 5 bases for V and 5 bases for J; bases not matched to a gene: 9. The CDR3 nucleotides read TGTGCCAGCAGCGCAACCGGGACTAGCCGGACCGGGGAGCTGTTTTTT. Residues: CASSATGTSRTGELFF.

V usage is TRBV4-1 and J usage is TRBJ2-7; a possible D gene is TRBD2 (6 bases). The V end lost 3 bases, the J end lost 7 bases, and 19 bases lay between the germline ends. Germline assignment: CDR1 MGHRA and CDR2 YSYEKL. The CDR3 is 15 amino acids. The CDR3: CASSQPTSNYNEQYF. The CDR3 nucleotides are TGCGCCAGCAGCCAGCCGACTAGTAATTACAATGAGCAGTACTTC.

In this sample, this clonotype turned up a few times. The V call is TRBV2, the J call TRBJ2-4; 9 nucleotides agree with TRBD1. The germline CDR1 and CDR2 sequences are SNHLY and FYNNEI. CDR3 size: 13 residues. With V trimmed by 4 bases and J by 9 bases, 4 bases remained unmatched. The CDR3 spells CASSGTGEGIQYF. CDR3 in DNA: TGTGCCAGCAGTGGGACAGGGGAAGGCATTCAGTACTTC.